This T cell receptor (beta chain) was sequenced in a study of T-cell memory formation after mild COVID-19. A few counts support this clonotype. The antigen is not known. Using constant-segment primers, 5'RACE produced TCR alpha and TCR beta cDNA libraries carrying sample barcodes and UMIs. MiXCR, applied by TCRdb to the 5' RACE reads, yields one record per CDR3 protein. The sample holds about 470,000 distinct CDR3 sequences; around 25% are singletons and the top ten take around 13%. Study observations and caveats: Some clones that responded were present in memory (sampled pre-infection), which suggests cross-reactive memory joined.

The source is an adult woman who had mild COVID-19 (a few samples of this study predate the infection). Cell type and time point are not known. Sequencing was carried out using PBMCs or a T cell subset sorted from them (not recorded which).

CDR3 sequence: CASSTRLAGGETQYF. The CDR3 DNA follows: TGTGCCAGCAGCACGCGACTAGCGGGGGGCGAGACCCAGTACTTC. V usage is TRBV7-6 and J usage is TRBJ2-5, with 13 bases fitting TRBD2. The trim removed 5 bases at V and 5 bases at J, leaving 5 bases unmatched. The CDR3 contains 15 residues. From germline, CDR1 is SGHVS and CDR2 FNYEAQ.